This is a list of T cell receptor beta chains from one sample in a study of T cells after somatic rescue of genetic block. Data came from immunoSEQ multiplex PCR; TCRdb stores just in-frame clones and leaves some out. This table holds approximately 65,000 clones, less than 95% found once. Specimen: peripheral blood mononuclear cells (PBMCs). The receptors derive from a man aged 35 to 55. Both conserved end residues are part of each CDR3. The order of the fields is V gene, D gene, J gene, clone size, CDR3 protein, CDR3 DNA. A D gene is named only where the DNA matches it firmly. The size entry is marked missing in some rows and otherwise reads once, few, many or a size class.

>TRBV28|.|TRBJ2-5|once
CASSLGETQYF
TGTGCCAGCAGTTTAGGTGAGACCCAGTACTTC
>TRBV15|.|TRBJ2-5|.
CATSRDRTGQQETQYF
TGTGCCACCAGCAGAGATCGTACAGGACAACAAGAGACCCAGTACTTC
>TRBV11-2|.|TRBJ2-3|.
CASSLGTDTQYF
TGTGCCAGCAGCTTAGGTACAGATACGCAGTATTTT
>TRBV4-1|TRBD1|TRBJ2-7|.
CASSSSLYRGRGDEQYF
TGCGCCAGCAGCTCCTCGCTTTACAGGGGGCGCGGCGACGAGCAGTACTTC
>TRBV7-8|.|TRBJ2-7|.
CASTERRVWSEQYF
TGTGCCAGCACCGAAAGGAGGGTTTGGTCCGAGCAGTACTTC
>TRBV5-1|TRBD1|TRBJ1-4|.
CASSPTGAINEKLFF
TGCGCCAGCAGCCCAACAGGGGCTATTAATGAAAAACTGTTTTTT
>TRBV27|TRBD1|TRBJ1-4|.
CASSLQGVGEKLFF
TGTGCCAGCAGTTTACAGGGGGTGGGTGAAAAACTGTTTTTT
>TRBV7-8|.|TRBJ2-7|.
CASSDTYEQYF
TGTGCCAGCAGCGATACCTACGAGCAGTACTTC
>TRBV5-1|.|TRBJ1-4|.
CASSLETNEKLFF
TGCGCCAGCAGCTTGGAGACCAATGAAAAACTGTTTTTT
>TRBV6-5|.|TRBJ2-7|.
CASSYSAGEDSYEQYF
TGTGCCAGCAGTTACTCAGCAGGTGAGGACTCCTACGAGCAGTACTTC
>TRBV6-1|.|TRBJ1-4|.
CASSVAGGNEKLFF
TGTGCCAGCAGTGTCGCCGGGGGTAATGAAAAACTGTTTTTT
>TRBV15|.|TRBJ2-7|.
CATSSYPEGLYEQYF
TGTGCCACCAGCAGTTACCCGGAGGGCCTGTACGAGCAGTACTTC
>TRBV28|.|TRBJ1-1|.
CASSSVMNTEAFF
TGTGCCAGCAGTTCCGTCATGAACACTGAAGCTTTCTTT
>TRBV6-1|.|TRBJ2-2|.
CASHSPGTGELFF
TGTGCCAGCCACTCCCCAGGGACCGGGGAGCTGTTTTTT
>TRBV6-1|TRBD1|TRBJ1-1|.
CASSATTGGGTEAFF
TGTGCCAGCAGTGCTACCACAGGGGGCGGCACTGAAGCTTTCTTT
>TRBV5-8|.|TRBJ2-7|.
CASSPPGLRYLGQYF
TGTGCCAGCAGCCCACCGGGGTTACGATACCTAGGACAGTACTTC
>TRBV5-1|.|TRBJ1-4|.
CASSSGRQTNEKLFF
TGCGCCAGCAGCTCTGGCCGACAGACAAATGAAAAACTGTTTTTT
>TRBV16|TRBD1|TRBJ2-5|few
CASSQNAGGGETQYF
TGTGCCAGCAGCCAGAACGCAGGGGGCGGTGAGACCCAGTACTTC
>TRBV21-1|.|TRBJ2-1|.
CASSKIDPGLAGRGGYNEQFF
TGTGCCAGCAGCAAGATAGACCCGGGACTAGCGGGAAGGGGGGGCTACAATGAGCAGTTCTTC
>TRBV6-5|.|TRBJ2-7|.
CASSYSMGRMTEQYF
TGTGCCAGCAGTTACTCGATGGGGCGGATGACCGAGCAGTACTTC
>TRBV25-1|.|TRBJ2-2|.
CASSGTPSGELFF
TGTGCCAGCAGTGGAACCCCATCCGGGGAGCTGTTTTTT
>TRBV7-8|.|TRBJ2-7|.
CASSFVGGRLIEQYF
TGTGCCAGCAGCTTCGTAGGTGGCAGGTTAATAGAGCAGTACTTC
>TRBV5-8|.|TRBJ2-5|.
CASSAHRGIGTQYF
TGTGCCAGCAGCGCCCACCGGGGAATTGGGACCCAGTACTTC
>TRBV19|.|TRBJ2-1|.
CASGPANEQFF
TGTGCCAGTGGTCCGGCGAATGAGCAGTTCTTC
>TRBV27|TRBD2|TRBJ2-2|.
CASSPLAATGELFF
TGTGCCAGCAGTCCCCTAGCGGCCACCGGGGAGCTGTTTTTT
>TRBV7-2|.|TRBJ2-7|.
CASSPPIGNYEQYF
TGTGCCAGCAGCCCCCCGATAGGCAACTACGAGCAGTACTTC